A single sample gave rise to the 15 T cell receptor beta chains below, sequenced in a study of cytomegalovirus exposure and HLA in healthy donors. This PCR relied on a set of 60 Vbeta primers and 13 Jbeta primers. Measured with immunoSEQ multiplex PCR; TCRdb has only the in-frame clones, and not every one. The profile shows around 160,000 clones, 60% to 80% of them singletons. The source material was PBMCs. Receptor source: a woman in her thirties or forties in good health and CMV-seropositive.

The CDR3 DNA follows: TGCACCAGCAGCCAGTGGACTAGCGGGAGAGGACCGGCGTACAATGAGCAGTTCTTC. Translating it yields CTSSQWTSGRGPAYNEQFF. This chain uses TRBV1 with TRBJ2-1; the table gives TRBD2 as D, unverified against the DNA. TRBV1 is a pseudogene segment. This CDR3 is 19 amino acids long.

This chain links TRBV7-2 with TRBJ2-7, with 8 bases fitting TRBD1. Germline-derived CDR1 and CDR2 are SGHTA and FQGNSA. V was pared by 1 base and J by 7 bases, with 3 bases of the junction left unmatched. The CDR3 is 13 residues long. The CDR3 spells CASSLETGGEQYF. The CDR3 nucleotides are TGTGCCAGCAGCTTAGAAACAGGGGGGGAGCAGTACTTC.

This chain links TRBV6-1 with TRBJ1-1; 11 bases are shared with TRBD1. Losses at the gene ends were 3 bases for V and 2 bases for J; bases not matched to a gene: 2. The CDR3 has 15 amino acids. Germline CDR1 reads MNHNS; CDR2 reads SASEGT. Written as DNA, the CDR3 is TGTGCCAGCAGTGATGGGACAGGGGGTAACACTGAAGCTTTCTTT. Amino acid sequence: CASSDGTGGNTEAFF.

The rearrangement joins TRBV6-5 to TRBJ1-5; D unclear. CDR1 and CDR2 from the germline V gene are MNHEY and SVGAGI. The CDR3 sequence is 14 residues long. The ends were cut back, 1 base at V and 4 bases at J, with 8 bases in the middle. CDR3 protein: CASSYWGANQPQHF. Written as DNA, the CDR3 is TGTGCCAGCAGTTACTGGGGAGCGAATCAGCCCCAGCATTTT.

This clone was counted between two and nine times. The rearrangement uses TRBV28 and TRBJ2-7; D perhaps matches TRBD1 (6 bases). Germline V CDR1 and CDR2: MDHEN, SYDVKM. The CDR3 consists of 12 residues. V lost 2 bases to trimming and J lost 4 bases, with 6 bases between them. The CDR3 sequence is CASSLTGYEQYF. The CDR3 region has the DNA TGTGCCAGCAGTTTAACAGGGTACGAGCAGTACTTC.

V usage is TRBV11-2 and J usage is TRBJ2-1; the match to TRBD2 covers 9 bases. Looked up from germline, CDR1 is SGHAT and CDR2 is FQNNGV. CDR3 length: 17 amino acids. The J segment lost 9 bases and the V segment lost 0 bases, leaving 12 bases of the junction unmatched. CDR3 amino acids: CASSLEKKASGIGEQFF. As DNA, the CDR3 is TGTGCCAGCAGCTTAGAAAAGAAGGCTAGCGGGATTGGTGAGCAGTTCTTC.

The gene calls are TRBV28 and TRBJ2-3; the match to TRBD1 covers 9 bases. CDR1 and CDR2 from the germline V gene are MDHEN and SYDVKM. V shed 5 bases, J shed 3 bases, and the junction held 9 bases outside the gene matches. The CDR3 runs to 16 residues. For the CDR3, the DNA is TGTGCCAGCAGTCTCGGACAGGGGCACTGGACAGATACGCAGTATTTT. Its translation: CASSLGQGHWTDTQYF. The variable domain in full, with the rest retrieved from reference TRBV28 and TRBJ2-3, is DVKVTQSSRYLVKRTGEKVFLECVQDMDHENMFWYRQDPGLGLRLIYFSYDVKMKEKGDIPEGYSVSREKKERFSLILESASTNQTSMYLCASSLGQGHWTDTQYFGPGTRLTVL.

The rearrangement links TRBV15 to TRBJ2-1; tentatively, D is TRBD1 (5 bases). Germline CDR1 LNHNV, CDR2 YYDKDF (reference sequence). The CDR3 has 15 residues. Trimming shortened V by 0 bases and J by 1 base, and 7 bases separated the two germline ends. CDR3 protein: CATSREGPSYNEQFF. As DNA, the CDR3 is TGTGCCACCAGCAGAGAGGGGCCTTCCTACAATGAGCAGTTCTTC.

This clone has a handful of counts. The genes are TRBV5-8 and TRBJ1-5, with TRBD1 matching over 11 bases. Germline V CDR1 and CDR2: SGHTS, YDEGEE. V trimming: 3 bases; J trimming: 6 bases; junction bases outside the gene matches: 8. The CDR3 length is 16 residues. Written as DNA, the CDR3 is TGTGCCAGCAGCTACCCCCCGGGACAGGGGGGTCAGCCCCAGCATTTT. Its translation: CASSYPPGQGGQPQHF.

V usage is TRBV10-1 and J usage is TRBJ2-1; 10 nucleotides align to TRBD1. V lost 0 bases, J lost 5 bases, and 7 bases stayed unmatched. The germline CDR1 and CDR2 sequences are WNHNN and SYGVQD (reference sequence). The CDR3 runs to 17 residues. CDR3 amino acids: CASSESTGGLRNNEQFF. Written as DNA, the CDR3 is TGCGCCAGCAGTGAGTCGACAGGGGGCTTGAGGAACAATGAGCAGTTCTTC.

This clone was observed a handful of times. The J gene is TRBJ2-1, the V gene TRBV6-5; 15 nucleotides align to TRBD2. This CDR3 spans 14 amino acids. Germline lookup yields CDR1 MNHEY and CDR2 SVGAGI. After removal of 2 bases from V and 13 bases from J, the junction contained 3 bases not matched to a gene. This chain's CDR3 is CASSYGLAGGPQFF. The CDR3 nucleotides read TGTGCCAGCAGTTACGGACTAGCGGGAGGGCCACAGTTCTTC.

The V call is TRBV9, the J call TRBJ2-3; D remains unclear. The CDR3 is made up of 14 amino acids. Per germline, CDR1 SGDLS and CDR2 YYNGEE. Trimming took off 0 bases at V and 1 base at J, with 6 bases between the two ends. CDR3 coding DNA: TGTGCCAGCAGCGTAGACCAGGGCACAGATACGCAGTATTTT. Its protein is CASSVDQGTDTQYF.

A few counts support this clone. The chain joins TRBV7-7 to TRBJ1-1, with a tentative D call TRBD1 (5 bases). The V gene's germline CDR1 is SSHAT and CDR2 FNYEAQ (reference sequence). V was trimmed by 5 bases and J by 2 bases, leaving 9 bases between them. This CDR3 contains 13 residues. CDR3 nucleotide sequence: TGTGCCAGCAGCCTCGACAGAAACACTGAAGCTTTCTTT. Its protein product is CASSLDRNTEAFF. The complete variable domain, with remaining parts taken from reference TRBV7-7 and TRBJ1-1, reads GAGVSQSPRYKVTKRGQDVTLRCDPISSHATLYWYQQALGQGPEFLTYFNYEAQPDKSGLPSDRFSAERPEGSISTLTIQRTEQRDSAMYRCASSLDRNTEAFFGQGTRLTVV.

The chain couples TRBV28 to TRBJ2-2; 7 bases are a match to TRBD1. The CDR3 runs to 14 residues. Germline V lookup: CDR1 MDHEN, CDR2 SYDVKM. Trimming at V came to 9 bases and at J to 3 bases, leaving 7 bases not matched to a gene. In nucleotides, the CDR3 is TGTGCCAGTAGTGGGACAGCGGACACCGGGGAGCTGTTTTTT. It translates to CASSGTADTGELFF.

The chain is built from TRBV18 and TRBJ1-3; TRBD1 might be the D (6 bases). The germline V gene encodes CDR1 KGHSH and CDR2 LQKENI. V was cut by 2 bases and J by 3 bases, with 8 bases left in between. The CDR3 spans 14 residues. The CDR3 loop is CASSPAGVGNTIYF. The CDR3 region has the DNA TGTGCCAGCTCACCAGCAGGGGTTGGAAACACCATATATTTT.